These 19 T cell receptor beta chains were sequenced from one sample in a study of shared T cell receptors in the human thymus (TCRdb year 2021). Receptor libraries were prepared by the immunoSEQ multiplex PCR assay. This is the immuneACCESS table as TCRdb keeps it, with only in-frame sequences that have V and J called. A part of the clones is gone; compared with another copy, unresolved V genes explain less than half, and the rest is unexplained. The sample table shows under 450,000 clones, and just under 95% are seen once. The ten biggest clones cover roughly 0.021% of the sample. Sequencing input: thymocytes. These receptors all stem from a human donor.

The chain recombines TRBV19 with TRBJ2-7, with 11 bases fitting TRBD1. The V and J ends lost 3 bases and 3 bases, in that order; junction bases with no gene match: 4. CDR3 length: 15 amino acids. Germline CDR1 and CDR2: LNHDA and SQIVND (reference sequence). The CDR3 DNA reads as TGTGCCAGTAGTATCGCGGGACAGGGGGGCTACGAGCAGTACTTC. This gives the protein CASSIAGQGGYEQYF.

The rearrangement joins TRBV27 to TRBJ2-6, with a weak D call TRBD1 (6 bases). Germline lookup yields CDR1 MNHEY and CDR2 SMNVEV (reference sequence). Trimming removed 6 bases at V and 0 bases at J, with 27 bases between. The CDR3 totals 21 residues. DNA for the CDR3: TGTGCCAGCAGCCCGGACAGTGGGCTGGGCTCTAGAAGCTCTGGGGCCAACGTCCTGACTTTC. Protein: CASSPDSGLGSRSSGANVLTF.

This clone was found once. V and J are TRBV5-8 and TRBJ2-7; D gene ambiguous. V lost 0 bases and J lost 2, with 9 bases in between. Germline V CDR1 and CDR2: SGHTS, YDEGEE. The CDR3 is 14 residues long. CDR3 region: CASSLAVDPYEQYF. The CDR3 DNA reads TGTGCCAGCAGCTTGGCAGTGGACCCCTACGAGCAGTACTTC.

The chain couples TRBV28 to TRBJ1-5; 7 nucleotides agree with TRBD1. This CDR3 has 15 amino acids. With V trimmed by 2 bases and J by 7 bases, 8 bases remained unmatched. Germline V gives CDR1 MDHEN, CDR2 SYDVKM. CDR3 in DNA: TGTGCCAGCAGTTTACGACAGGGCCCCGACCAGCCCCAGCATTTT. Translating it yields CASSLRQGPDQPQHF.

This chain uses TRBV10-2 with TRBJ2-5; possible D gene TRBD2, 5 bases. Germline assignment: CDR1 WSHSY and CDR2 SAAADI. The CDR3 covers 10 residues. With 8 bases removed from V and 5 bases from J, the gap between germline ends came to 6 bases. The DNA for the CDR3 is TGCGCCAGCGGCGGGGAGACCCAGTACTTC. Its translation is CASGGETQYF.

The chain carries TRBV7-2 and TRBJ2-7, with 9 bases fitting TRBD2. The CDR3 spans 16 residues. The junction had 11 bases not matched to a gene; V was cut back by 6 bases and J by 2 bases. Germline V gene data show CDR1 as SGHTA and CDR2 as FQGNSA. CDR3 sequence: CASSLRPGLAAYEQYF. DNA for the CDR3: TGTGCCAGCAGTCTAAGGCCGGGACTAGCAGCCTACGAGCAGTACTTC.

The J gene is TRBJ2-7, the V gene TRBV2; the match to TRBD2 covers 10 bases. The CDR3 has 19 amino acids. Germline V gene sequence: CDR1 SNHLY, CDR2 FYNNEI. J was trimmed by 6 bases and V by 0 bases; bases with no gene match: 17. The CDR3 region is CASSEAPPSGSPHDCEQYF. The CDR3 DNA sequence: TGTGCCAGCAGTGAAGCGCCCCCTAGCGGGAGTCCCCACGATTGCGAGCAGTACTTC.

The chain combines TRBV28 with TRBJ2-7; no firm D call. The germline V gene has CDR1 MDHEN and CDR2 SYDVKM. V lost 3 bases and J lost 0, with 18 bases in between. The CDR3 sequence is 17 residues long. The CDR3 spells CASSLDCFRPNSYEQYF. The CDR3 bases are TGTGCCAGCAGTTTGGATTGTTTCAGGCCCAACTCCTACGAGCAGTACTTC.

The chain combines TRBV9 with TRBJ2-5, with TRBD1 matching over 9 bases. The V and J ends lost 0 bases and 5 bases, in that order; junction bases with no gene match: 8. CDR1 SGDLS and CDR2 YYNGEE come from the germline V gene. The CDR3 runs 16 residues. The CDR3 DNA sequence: TGTGCCAGCAGCGTAGCCCTGGGACAGGGCAGGGAGACCCAGTACTTC. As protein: CASSVALGQGRETQYF.

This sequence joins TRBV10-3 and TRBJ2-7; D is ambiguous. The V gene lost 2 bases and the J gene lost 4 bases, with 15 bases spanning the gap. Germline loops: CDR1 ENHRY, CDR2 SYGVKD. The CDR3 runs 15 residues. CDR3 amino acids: CAISESSQPSYEQYF. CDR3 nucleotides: TGTGCCATCAGTGAGAGCTCACAGCCCAGTTACGAGCAGTACTTC.

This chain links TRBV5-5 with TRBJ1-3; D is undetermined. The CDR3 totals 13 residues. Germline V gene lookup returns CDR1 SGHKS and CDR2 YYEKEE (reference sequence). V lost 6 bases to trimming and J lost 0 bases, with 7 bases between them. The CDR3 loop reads CASIDPSGNTIYF. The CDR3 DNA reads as TGTGCCAGCATCGACCCCTCTGGAAACACCATATATTTT.

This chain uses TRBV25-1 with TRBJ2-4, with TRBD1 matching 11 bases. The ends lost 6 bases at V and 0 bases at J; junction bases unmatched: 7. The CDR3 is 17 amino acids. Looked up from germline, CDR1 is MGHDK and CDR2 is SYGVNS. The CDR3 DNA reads TGTGCCAGCAGCGGGACAGGGGGACACCTAGCCAAAAACATTCAGTACTTC. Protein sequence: CASSGTGGHLAKNIQYF. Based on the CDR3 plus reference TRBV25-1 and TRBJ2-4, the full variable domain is EADIYQTPRYLVIGTGKKITLECSQTMGHDKMYWYQQDPGMELHLIHYSYGVNSTEKGDLSSESTVSRIRTEHFPLTLESARPSHTSQYLCASSGTGGHLAKNIQYFGAGTRLSVL.

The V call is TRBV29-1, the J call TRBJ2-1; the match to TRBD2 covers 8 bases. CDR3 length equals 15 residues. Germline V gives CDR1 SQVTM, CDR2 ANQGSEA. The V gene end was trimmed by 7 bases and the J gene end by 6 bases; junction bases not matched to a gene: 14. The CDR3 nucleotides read TGCAGCGACGAGAGCGGGAGAGAAGTGGGCAATGAGCAGTTCTTC. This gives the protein CSDESGREVGNEQFF.

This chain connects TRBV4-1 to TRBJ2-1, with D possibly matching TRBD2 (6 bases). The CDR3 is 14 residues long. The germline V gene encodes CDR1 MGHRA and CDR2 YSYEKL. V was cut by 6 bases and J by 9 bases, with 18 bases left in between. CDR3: CASSPSREQGEQFF. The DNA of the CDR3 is TGCGCCAGCAGTCCCAGCCGGGAGCAGGGTGAGCAGTTCTTC.

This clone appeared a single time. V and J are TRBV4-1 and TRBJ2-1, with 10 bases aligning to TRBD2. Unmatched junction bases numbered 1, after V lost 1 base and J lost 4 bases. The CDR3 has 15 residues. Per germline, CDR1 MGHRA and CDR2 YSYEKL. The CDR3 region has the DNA TGCGCCAGCAGCCAAGCTAGCGGGAGTTACAATGAGCAGTTCTTC. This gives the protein CASSQASGSYNEQFF.

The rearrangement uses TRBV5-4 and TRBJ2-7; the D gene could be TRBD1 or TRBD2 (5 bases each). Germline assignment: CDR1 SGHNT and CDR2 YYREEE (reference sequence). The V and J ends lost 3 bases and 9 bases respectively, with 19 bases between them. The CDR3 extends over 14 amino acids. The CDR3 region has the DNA TGTGCCAGCAGCTACACGACCGGGGCCACGGGGCAGTACTTC. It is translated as CASSYTTGATGQYF. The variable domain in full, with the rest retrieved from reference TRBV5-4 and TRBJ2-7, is ETGVTQSPTHLIKTRGQQVTLRCSSQSGHNTVSWYQQALGQGPQFIFQYYREEENGRGNFPPRFSGLQFPNYSSELNVNALELDDSALYLCASSYTTGATGQYFGPGTRLTVT.

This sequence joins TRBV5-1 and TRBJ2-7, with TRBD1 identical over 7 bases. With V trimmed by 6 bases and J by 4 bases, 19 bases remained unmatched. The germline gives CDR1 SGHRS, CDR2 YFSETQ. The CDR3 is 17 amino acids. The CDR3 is CASKEDLRGPNVYEQYF. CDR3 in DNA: TGCGCCAGCAAGGAGGACCTAAGGGGGCCAAATGTTTACGAGCAGTACTTC. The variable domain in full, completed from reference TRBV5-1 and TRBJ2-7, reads KAGVTQTPRYLIKTRGQQVTLSCSPISGHRSVSWYQQTPGQGLQFLFEYFSETQRNKGNFPGRFSGRQFSNSRSEMNVSTLELGDSALYLCASKEDLRGPNVYEQYFGPGTRLTVT.

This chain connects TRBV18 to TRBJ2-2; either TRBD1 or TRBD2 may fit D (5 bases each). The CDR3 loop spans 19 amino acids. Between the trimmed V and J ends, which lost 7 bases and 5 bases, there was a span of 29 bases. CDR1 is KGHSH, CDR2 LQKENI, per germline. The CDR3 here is CASFAHFRRDPLQTGELFF. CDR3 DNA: TGTGCCAGCTTCGCTCATTTTCGCAGGGACCCACTGCAGACCGGGGAGCTGTTTTTT.

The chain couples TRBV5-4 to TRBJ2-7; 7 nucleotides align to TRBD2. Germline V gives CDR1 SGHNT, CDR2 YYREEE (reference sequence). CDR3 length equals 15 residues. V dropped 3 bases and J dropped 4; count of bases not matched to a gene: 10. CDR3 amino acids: CASSSPTRGTYEQYF. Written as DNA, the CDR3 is TGTGCCAGCAGCTCCCCAACGCGGGGGACGTACGAGCAGTACTTC.